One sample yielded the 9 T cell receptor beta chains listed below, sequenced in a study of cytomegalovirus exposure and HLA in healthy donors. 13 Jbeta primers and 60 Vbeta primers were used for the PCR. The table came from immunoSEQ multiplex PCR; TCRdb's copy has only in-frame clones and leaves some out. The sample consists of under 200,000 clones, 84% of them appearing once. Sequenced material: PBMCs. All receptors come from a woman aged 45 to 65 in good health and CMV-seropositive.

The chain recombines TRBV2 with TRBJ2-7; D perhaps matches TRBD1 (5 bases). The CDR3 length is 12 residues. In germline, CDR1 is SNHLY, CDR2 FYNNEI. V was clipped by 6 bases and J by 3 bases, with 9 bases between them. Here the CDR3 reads CASSADNYEQYF. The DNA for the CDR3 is TGTGCCAGCAGCGCGGACAACTACGAGCAGTACTTC. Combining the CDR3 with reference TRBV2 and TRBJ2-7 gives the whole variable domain EPEVTQTPSHQVTQMGQEVILRCVPISNHLYFYWYRQILGQKVEFLVSFYNNEISEKSEIFDDQFSVERPDGSNFTLKIRSTKLEDSAMYFCASSADNYEQYFGPGTRLTVT.

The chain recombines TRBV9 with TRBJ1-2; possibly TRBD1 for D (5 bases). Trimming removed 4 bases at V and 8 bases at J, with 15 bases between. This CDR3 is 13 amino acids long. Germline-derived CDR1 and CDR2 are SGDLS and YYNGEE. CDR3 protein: CASSLLTGDGYTF. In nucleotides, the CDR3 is TGTGCCAGCAGCCTCCTAACAGGCGACGGCTACACCTTC.

The CDR3 DNA sequence: TGTGCCAGCAGTGAAAGGGGGGGTGGGAGCTCCTACGAGCAGTACTTC. Translation: CASSERGGGSSYEQYF. The chain carries TRBV2 and TRBJ2-7, with a tentative D call TRBD2 (7 bases). V shed 2 bases and J shed 0 bases, with 14 bases lying between them. Germline values: CDR1 SNHLY, CDR2 FYNNEI. This CDR3 region has 16 residues.

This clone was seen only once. CDR3 sequence: CASSLTGGNYNEQFF. The CDR3 DNA is TGTGCCAGCAGCTTAACGGGGGGAAACTACAATGAGCAGTTCTTC. The V call is TRBV7-3, the J call TRBJ2-1; D perhaps matches TRBD2 (6 bases). Trimming took off 0 bases at V and 3 bases at J, with 9 bases between the two ends. The CDR3 length is 15 residues. The germline V gene encodes CDR1 SGHTA and CDR2 FQGTGA.

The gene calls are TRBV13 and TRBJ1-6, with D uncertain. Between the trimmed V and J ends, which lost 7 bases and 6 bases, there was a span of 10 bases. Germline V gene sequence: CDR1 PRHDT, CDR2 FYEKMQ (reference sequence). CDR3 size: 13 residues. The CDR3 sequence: CASTEYSNSPLHF. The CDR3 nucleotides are TGTGCCAGCACGGAATACAGTAATTCACCCCTCCACTTT.

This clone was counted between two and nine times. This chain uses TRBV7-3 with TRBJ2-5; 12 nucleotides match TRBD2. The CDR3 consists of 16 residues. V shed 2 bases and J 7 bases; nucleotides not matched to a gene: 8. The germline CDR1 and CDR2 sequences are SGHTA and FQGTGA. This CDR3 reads CASSLVASGGGTTQYF. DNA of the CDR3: TGTGCCAGCAGCTTAGTTGCTAGCGGGGGGGGAACGACCCAGTACTTC.

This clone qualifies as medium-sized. The CDR3 nucleotides read TGTGCCAGTAGTTTAAGGGACAGGGCCAACGTCCTGACTTTC. Its translation: CASSLRDRANVLTF. The chain couples TRBV19 to TRBJ2-6, with a weak D call TRBD1 (6 bases). CDR1 is LNHDA, CDR2 SQIVND, per germline (reference sequence). Trimming cost V 5 bases and J 5 bases, with 10 bases left between them. This CDR3 has 14 residues.

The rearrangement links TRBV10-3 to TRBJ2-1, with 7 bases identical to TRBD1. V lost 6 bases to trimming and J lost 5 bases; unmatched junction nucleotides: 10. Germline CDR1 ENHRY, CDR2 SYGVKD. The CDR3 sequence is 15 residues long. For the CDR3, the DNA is TGTGCCATCAGCTCGACAGGGAGTTGGGACAATGAGCAGTTCTTC. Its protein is CAISSTGSWDNEQFF.

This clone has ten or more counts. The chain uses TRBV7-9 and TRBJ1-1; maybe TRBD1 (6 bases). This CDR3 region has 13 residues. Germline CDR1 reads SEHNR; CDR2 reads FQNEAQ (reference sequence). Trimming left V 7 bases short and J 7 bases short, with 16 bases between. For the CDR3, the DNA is TGTGCCAGCACCGATGGGACACAATTTGAAGCTTTCTTT. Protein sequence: CASTDGTQFEAFF.